This TCR beta chain is drawn from a study of spatial heterogeneity in lung cancer. Study background: Consistent detection of more beta-chain than alpha-chain sequences was observed. In raw reads, more than 8.5 appearances on average were recorded for each unique TCR and UMI combination.

Germline CDR1 reads SQVTM; CDR2 reads ANQGSEA. This CDR3 has 14 amino acids. Trimming took 4 bases from V and 6 from J; bases not matched to a gene: 8. Documented time point: sample taken at primary tumor resection. From tumor, nontumor lung or frozen PBMC, whole RNA was taken unsorted for sequencing. Patients with untreated early-stage non-small cell lung cancer, numbering some 68, were the donors. There are many counts of this clonotype. The antigen remains undetermined. One entry per CDR3 protein results from TCRdb running MiXCR on the 5' RACE reads. The sample holds tens of thousands of distinct CDR3 sequences, roughly 8.4% seen once. General study points: Whereas they appeared in blood less at follow-up, ubiquitous expanded tumor TCRs appeared there more at resection.

The gene calls are TRBV29-1 and TRBJ2-3; 9 bases agree with TRBD1. The sequenced sample was PBMCs, obtained at surgery. The sequence came from a female donor with early-stage non-small cell lung cancer. The CDR3 sequence: CSVGHRGLKDTQYF. In nucleotides, the CDR3 is TGCAGCGTTGGGCACAGGGGGCTTAAGGATACGCAGTATTTT.